This T cell receptor beta chain comes out of a study of T cell repertoires in cytomegalovirus infection. Study-level points and caveats: CMV carriers having the relevant HLA were flagged by cumulative public TCR beta family frequency. HLA-C-restricted TCR beta clonotypes specific for CMV led the ex vivo response.

CDR1 is SGHRS and CDR2 is YFSETQ in the germline V gene. The CDR3 length is 13 residues. V lost 2 bases to trimming and J lost 8 bases, with 13 bases between them. A remark on this clonotype: Its antigen is undetermined.

Using its own MiXCR run on the reads, TCRdb lists one record per CDR3 protein. Found here are about 130,000 distinct CDR3 sequences, 20% to 30% of them singletons; the top ten hold roughly 35%. The sequence was collected from a human donor in good health (CMV status not recorded). Some clones in this sample may be carry-over from other donors' samples. J is TRBJ1-2 and V is TRBV5-1; D remains unclear. The sample comprised PBMCs, sequenced either directly or after in vitro stimulation (not recorded which). CDR3 in DNA: TGCGCCAGCAGCTTCTCCGGCGAGTTGGGCTACACCTTC. Translated: CASSFSGELGYTF.